This T cell receptor beta chain was observed in a study of preoperative IRX-2 immunotherapy in early breast cancer. This CDR3 has 14 amino acids. The germline V gene encodes CDR1 SGDLS and CDR2 YYNGEE. Losses at the gene ends were 3 bases for V and 3 bases for J; bases not matched to a gene: 3. Assay: immunoSEQ multiplex PCR; the TCRdb copy retains only in-frame clones and omits some. The sample lists roughly 25,000 clones; approximately 95% were seen once. As for treatment: preoperative locoregional IRX-2 cytokine immunotherapy. Preoperative locoregional IRX-2 cytokine immunotherapy was tested in the phase Ib source study.

The sequence was obtained from a human donor with breast cancer. V is TRBV9 and J is TRBJ2-5; 9 bases fit TRBD2. This material consisted of tumor tissue, taken after IRX-2 immunotherapy. CDR3 amino acids: CASSGAGGKETQYF. CDR3 DNA: TGTGCCAGCAGCGGAGCGGGAGGTAAAGAGACCCAGTACTTC.